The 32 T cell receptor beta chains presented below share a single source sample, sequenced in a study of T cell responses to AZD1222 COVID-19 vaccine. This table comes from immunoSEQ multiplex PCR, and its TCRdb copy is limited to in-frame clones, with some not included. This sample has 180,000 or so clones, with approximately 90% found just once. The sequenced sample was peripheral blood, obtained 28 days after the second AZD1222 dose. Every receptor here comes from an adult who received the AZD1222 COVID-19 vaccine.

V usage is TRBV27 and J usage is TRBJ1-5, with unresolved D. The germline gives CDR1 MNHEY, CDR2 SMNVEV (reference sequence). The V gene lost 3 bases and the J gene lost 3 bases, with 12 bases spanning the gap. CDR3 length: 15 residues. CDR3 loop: CASSFSRPDNQPQHF. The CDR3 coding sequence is TGTGCCAGCAGTTTTAGCCGACCCGACAATCAGCCCCAGCATTTT.

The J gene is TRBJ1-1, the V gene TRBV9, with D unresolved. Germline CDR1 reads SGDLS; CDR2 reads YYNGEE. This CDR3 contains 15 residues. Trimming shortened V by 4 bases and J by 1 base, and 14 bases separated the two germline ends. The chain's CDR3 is CASSSAVGRNTEAFF. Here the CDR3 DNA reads TGTGCCAGCAGCAGCGCGGTAGGCCGGAACACTGAAGCTTTCTTT.

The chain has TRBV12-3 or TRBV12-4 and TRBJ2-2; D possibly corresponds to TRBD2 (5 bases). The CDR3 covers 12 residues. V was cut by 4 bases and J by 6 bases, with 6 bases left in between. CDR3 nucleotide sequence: TGTGCCAGCAGTTCGGGGTCCGGGGAGCTGTTTTTT. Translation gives CASSSGSGELFF.

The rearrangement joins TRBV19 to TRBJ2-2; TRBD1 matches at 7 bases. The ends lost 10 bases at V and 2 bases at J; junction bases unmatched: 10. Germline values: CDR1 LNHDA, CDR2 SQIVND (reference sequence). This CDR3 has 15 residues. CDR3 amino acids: CATSLKGANTGELFF. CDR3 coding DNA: TGTGCCACCAGTCTTAAGGGGGCAAACACCGGGGAGCTGTTTTTT.

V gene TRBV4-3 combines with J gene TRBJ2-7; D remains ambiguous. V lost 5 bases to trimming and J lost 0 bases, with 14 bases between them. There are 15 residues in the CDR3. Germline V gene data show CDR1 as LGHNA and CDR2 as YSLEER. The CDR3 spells CASSSWTSSSYEQYF. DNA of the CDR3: TGCGCCAGCAGCTCGTGGACGTCCAGCTCCTACGAGCAGTACTTC.

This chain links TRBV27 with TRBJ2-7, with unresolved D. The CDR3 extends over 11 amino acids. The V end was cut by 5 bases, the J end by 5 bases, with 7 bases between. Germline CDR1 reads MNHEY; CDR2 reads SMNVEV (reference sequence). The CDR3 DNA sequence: TGTGCCAGCAGTCTCAGGAACGAGCAGTACTTC. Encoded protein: CASSLRNEQYF.

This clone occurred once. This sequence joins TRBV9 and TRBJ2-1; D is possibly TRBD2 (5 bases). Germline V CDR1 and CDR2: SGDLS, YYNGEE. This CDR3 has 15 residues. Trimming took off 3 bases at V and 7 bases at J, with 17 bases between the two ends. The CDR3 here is CASSAYGASRNEQFF. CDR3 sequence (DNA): TGTGCCAGCAGCGCCTACGGCGCTAGCCGTAATGAGCAGTTCTTC.

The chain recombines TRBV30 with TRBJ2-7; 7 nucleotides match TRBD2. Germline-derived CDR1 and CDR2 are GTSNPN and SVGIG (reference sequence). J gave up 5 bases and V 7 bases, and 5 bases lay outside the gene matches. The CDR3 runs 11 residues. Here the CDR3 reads CAFAGVDEQYF. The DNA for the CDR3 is TGTGCCTTCGCGGGAGTCGACGAGCAGTACTTC.

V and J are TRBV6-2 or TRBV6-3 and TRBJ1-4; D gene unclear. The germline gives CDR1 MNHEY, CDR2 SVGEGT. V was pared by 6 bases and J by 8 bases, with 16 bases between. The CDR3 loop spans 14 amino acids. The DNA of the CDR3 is TGTGCCAGCAGCACCAGTATAGGACGGGAAAAACTGTTTTTT. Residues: CASSTSIGREKLFF.

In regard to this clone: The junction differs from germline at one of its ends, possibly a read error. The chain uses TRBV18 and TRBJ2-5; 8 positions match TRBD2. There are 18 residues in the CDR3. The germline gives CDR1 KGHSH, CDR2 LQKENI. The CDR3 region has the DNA TGTGCCAGCTCAGCACCACGTACTCAAGACCGGGGGGGAGAGACCCAGTACTTC. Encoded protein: CASSAPRTQDRGGETQYF.

The CDR3 bases are TGTGCCAGCAGCCAAGATCTAGGACACAAACACTTT. This codes for CASSQDLGHKHF. The gene calls are TRBV3-1 (or the pseudogene TRBV3-2) and TRBJ1-6; D may be TRBD1 (5 bases). Germline V CDR1 and CDR2: LGHDT, YNNKEL (reference sequence). The CDR3 has 12 amino acids. The V and J ends lost 0 bases and 19 bases respectively, with 13 bases between them.

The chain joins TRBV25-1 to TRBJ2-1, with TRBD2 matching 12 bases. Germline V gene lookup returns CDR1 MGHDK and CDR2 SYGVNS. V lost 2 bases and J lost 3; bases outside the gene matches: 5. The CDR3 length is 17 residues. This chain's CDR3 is CASSERTSGNLYNEQFF. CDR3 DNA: TGTGCCAGCAGTGAAAGGACTAGCGGGAACCTCTACAATGAGCAGTTCTTC.

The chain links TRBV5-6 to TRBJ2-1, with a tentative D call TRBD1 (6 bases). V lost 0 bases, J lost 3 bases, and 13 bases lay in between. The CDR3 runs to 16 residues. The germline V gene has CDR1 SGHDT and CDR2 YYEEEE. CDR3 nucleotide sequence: TGTGCCAGCAGCTTGGGTACAGGGTTTTTCTACAATGAGCAGTTCTTC. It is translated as CASSLGTGFFYNEQFF.

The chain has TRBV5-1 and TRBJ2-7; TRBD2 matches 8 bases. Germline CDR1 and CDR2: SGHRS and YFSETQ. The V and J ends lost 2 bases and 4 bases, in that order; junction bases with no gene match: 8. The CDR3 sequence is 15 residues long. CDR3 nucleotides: TGCGCCAGCAGCTTAGGGGCTAGCGGGTCTTACGAGCAGTACTTC. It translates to CASSLGASGSYEQYF. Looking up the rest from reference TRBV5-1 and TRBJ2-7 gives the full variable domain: KAGVTQTPRYLIKTRGQQVTLSCSPISGHRSVSWYQQTPGQGLQFLFEYFSETQRNKGNFPGRFSGRQFSNSRSEMNVSTLELGDSALYLCASSLGASGSYEQYFGPGTRLTVT.

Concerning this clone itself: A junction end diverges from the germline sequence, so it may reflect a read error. Here the CDR3 DNA reads TGTGCCAGCACTGAACGACAGGGACCTATCTATGGCTACACCTTC. It is translated as CASTERQGPIYGYTF. This chain connects TRBV6-1 to TRBJ1-2; 7 bases map to TRBD1. Looked up from germline, CDR1 is MNHNS and CDR2 is SASEGT. CDR3 length: 15 residues.

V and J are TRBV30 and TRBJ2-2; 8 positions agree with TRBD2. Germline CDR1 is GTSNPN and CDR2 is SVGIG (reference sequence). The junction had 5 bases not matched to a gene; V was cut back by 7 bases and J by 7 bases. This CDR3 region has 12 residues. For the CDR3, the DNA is TGTGCCTCAGCGGGGGAAGGCGGGGAGCTGTTTTTT. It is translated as CASAGEGGELFF.

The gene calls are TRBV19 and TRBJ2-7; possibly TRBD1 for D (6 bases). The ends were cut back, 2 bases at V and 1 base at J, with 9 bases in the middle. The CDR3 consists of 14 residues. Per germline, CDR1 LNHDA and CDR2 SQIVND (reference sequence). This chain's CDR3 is CASSITGMSYEQYF. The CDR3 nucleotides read TGTGCCAGTAGTATAACAGGGATGTCCTACGAGCAGTACTTC.

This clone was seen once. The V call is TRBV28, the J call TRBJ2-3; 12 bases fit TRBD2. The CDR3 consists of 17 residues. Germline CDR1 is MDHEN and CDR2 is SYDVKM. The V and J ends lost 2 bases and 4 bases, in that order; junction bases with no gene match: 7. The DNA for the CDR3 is TGTGCCAGCAGTTTAGGTACTAGCGGGAGGACTGCAGATACGCAGTATTTT. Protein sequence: CASSLGTSGRTADTQYF.

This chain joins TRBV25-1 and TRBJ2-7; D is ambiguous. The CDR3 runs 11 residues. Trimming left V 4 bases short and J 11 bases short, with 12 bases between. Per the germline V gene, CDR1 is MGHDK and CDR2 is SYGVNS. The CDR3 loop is CASSVGRWEYF. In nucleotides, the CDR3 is TGTGCCAGCAGTGTGGGCAGGTGGGAGTACTTC.

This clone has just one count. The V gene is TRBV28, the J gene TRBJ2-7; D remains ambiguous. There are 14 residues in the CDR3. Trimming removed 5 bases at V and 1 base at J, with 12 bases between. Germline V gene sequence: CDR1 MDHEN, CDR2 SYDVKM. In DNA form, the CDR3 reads TGTGCCAGCAGTGGGGTCGGCTTTTCCTACGAGCAGTACTTC. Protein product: CASSGVGFSYEQYF.

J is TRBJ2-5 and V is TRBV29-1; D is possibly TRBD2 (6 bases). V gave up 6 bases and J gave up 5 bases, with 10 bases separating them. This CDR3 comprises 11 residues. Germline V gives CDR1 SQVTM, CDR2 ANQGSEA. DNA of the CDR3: TGCAGCGTCACAGGAGGGGAGACCCAGTACTTC. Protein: CSVTGGETQYF.

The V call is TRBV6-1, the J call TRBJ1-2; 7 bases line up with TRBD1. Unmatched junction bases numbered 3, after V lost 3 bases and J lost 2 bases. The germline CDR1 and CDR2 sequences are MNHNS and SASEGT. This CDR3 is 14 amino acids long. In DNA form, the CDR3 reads TGTGCCAGCAGTGAGGGGGGACAGAACTATGGCTACACCTTC. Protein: CASSEGGQNYGYTF.

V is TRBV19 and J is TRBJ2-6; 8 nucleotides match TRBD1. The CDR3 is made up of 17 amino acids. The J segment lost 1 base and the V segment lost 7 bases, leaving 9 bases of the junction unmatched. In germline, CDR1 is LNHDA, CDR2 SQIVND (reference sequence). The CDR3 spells CASNMAGGASGANVLTF. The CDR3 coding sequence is TGTGCCAGTAACATGGCAGGGGGCGCTTCTGGGGCCAACGTCCTGACTTTC.

CDR3 residues: CASSLTGGYTEAFF. The DNA for the CDR3 is TGCGCCAGCAGCCTGACAGGGGGCTACACTGAAGCTTTCTTT. The chain carries TRBV5-1 and TRBJ1-1; 10 nucleotides line up with TRBD1. The CDR3 covers 14 residues. Trimming at V came to 4 bases and at J to 3 bases, leaving 3 bases not matched to a gene. The germline V gene has CDR1 SGHRS and CDR2 YFSETQ.

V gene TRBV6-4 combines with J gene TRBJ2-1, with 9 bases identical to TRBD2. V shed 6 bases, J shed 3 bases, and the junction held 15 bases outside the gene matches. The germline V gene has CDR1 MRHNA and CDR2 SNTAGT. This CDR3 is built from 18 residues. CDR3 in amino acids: CASRTLEGGRVSYNEQFF. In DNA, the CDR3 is TGTGCCAGCAGGACCCTTGAGGGCGGGAGGGTAAGCTACAATGAGCAGTTCTTC.

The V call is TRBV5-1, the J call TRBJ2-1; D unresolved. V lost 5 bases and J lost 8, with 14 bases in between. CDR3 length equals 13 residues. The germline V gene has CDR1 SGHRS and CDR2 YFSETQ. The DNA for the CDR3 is TGCGCCAGCAGGGCGACTCAGACCGATGAGCAGTTCTTC. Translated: CASRATQTDEQFF.

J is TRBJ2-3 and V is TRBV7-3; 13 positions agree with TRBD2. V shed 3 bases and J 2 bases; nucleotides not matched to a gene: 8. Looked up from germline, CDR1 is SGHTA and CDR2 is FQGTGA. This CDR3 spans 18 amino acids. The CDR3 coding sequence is TGTGCCAGCAGCTTTGGACTAGCGGGAGTGGGGGTCACAGATACGCAGTATTTT. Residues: CASSFGLAGVGVTDTQYF.

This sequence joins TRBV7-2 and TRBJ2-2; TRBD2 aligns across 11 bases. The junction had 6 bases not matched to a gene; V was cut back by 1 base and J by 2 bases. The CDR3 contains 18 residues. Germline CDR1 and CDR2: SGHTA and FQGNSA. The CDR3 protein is CASSLGGSGRENTGELFF. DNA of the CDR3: TGTGCCAGCAGCTTAGGGGGTAGCGGGAGGGAAAACACCGGGGAGCTGTTTTTT.

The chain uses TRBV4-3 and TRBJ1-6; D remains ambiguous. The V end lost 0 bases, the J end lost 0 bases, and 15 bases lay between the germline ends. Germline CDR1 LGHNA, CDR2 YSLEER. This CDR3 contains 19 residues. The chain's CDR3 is CASSQDVPSTSSYNSPLHF. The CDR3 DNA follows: TGCGCCAGCAGCCAAGACGTCCCCAGCACGAGCTCCTATAATTCACCCCTCCACTTT.

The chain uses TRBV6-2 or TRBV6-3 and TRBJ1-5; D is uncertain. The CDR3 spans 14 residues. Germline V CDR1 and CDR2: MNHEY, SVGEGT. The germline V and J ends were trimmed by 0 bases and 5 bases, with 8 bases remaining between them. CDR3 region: CASSYSDNYQPQHF. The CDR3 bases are TGTGCCAGCAGTTACTCAGATAACTATCAGCCCCAGCATTTT.

The CDR3 DNA reads TGCGCCAGCAGCCCTCTTCAGGGGGGAGCCTCCTACAATGAGCAGTTCTTC. Translation gives CASSPLQGGASYNEQFF. The chain links TRBV5-1 to TRBJ2-1, with a possible D match to TRBD1 (7 bases). V was shortened by 4 bases and J by 0 bases, with 17 bases between the two germline ends. The CDR3 has 17 residues. Germline CDR1 reads SGHRS; CDR2 reads YFSETQ.

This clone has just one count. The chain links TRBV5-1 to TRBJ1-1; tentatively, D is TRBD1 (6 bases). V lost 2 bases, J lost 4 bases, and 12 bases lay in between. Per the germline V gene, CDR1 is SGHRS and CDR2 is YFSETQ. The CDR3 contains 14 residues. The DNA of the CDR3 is TGCGCCAGCAGCTTACAGGGAATTGGCACTGAAGCTTTCTTT. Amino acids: CASSLQGIGTEAFF.